This T cell receptor (beta chain) emerged from a study of blood T cell repertoires in COVID-19. Across the whole study: COVID-19 samples from acute and convalescent phases originated in the United States, Italy and Spain. T cells, B-cell-depleted T cells, or PBMCs supplied cDNA or gDNA.

In the original workflow: Amplification from reference gene primers served as the basis for estimated nucleated cell counts. This table comes from immunoSEQ multiplex PCR, and its TCRdb copy is limited to in-frame clones, with some not included. V and J calls and clone size are copied from that table; D and trimming were computed from the DNA. This table holds approximately 470,000 clones, roughly 88% found once. J gave up 5 bases and V 4 bases, and 8 bases lay outside the gene matches. Per the germline V gene, CDR1 is SGHNT and CDR2 is YYREEE (reference sequence). This CDR3 has 15 amino acids. The chain has TRBV5-4 and TRBJ1-1; 10 bases agree with TRBD1. This sequence originates from a human donor in a cohort sampled during active COVID-19. The sequenced sample was peripheral blood. The CDR3 DNA is TGTGCCAGCAGCAGAAGGACAGGGGGTGGTACTGAAGCTTTCTTT. Amino acid sequence: CASSRRTGGGTEAFF.